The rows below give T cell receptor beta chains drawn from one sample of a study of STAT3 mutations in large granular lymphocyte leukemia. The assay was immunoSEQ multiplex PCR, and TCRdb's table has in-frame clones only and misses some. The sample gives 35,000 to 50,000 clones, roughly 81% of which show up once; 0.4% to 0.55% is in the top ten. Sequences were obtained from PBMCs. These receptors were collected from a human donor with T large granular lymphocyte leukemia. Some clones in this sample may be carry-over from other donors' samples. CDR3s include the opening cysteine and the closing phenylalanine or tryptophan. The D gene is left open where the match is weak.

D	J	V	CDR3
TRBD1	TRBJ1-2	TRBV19	CASRGQAGGYTF
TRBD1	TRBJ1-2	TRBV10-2	CASQQGDNYGYTF
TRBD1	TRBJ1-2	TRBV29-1	CSAGTTGVYGYTF
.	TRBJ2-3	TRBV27	CASRTRDAQYF
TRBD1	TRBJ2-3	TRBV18	CASSRPGQGSDTQYF
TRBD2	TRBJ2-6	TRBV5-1	CASSLPQGTSGGAGANVLTF
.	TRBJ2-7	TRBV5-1	CASSLAGEQYF
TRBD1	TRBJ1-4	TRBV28	CASSPPTGRIEKLFF
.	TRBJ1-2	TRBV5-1	CASSLDWVSPHDGYTF
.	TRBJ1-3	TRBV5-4	CASSPREAGNTIYF
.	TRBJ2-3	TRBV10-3	CATRPGDGTDTQYF
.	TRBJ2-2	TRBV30	CAWSVEGGGELFF
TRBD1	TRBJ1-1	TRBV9	CASSAAGQLMNTEAFF
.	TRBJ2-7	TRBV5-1	CASSLGYRGISSYEQYF
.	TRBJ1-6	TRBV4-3	CASSQDYGISPLHF
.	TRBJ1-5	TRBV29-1	CSVVPAGQPQHF
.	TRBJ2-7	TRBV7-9	CASSLAQGYEQYF
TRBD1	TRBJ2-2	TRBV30	CAGRTGQGSGELFF
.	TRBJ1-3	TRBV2	CASRNMGGNTIYF
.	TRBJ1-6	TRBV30	CAWSRDTLSYNSPLHF
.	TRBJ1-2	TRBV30	CAWSVLQMLGGYTF
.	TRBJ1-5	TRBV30	CAWSDGGYQPQHF
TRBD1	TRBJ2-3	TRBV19	CASSPWDRVQDTQYF
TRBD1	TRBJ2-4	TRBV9	CASSQDRTDIQYF
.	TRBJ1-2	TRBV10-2	CASSPGAVDYGYTF
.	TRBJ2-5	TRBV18	CASSPLSRRETQYF
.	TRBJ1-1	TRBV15	CATSRELTNTEAFF